A selection of T cell receptor beta chains follows, all from one sample in a study of T-cell memory formation after mild COVID-19. MiXCR was run by TCRdb on the 5' RACE reads, yielding one entry per CDR3 protein. The sample lists about 140,000 distinct CDR3 sequences, roughly a quarter occurring once. The sequencing sample was made of PBMCs or a T cell subset sorted from them (not recorded which). The receptors derive from an adult woman who had mild COVID-19 (a few samples of this study predate the infection). Cell type and time point are not known. The conserved cysteine and the conserved F or W are not part of the CDR3 here. Each record gives: CDR3 length, J gene, V gene, CDR3 protein.

12 TRBJ2-2 TRBV29-1 SVAGDQNTGELF
11 TRBJ2-7 TRBV12-3/TRBV12-4 ASSPGTAYEQY
13 TRBJ2-2 TRBV4-1 ASSQGTENTGELF
16 TRBJ2-1 TRBV28 ASREVDSGYSSYNEQF
10 TRBJ1-2 TRBV29-1 SVVEGNYGYT
12 TRBJ1-4 TRBV25-1 ASSSGQVNEKLF
14 TRBJ2-7 TRBV5-1 ASSWGRGAARDEQY
13 TRBJ1-1 TRBV5-1 ASSLSGPPGTEAF
13 TRBJ1-5 TRBV28 ASSPDRGGFQPQH
12 TRBJ1-5 TRBV4-1 ASSQSSVNQPQH
10 TRBJ1-1 TRBV29-1 SVPLVENEAF
12 TRBJ2-7 TRBV6-1 ASTPGLLLYEQY
11 TRBJ2-1 TRBV7-9 ASSHASVAEQF
11 TRBJ2-7 TRBV6-5 ASSYSRLYEQY
11 TRBJ2-7 TRBV27 ASSLSQYYEQY
15 TRBJ2-2 TRBV19 ASSFGLAGVNTGELF
12 TRBJ1-1 TRBV20-1 SARDPGMNTEAF
16 TRBJ2-1 TRBV7-2 ASSTHYPTGILVPEQF
11 TRBJ2-7 TRBV9 ASSPPGPSEQY
13 TRBJ2-5 TRBV6-2/TRBV6-3 ASTDRVGSSETQY
15 TRBJ2-5 TRBV7-6 ASSPNPERTEKETQY
10 TRBJ2-1 TRBV14 ASSPTKVEQF
11 TRBJ2-7 TRBV12-3/TRBV12-4 ASSATGLREQY
14 TRBJ2-7 TRBV11-3 ASSPPSRGLSYEQY
14 TRBJ2-1 TRBV7-9 ASSLALGGARNEQF
13 TRBJ2-7 TRBV6-2/TRBV6-3 ASSYLAGASYEQY
13 TRBJ2-1 TRBV9 ASSLGGLQYNEQF
12 TRBJ2-3 TRBV5-1 ASSPGEFTDTQY
14 TRBJ1-2 TRBV7-9 ASSSVRWIGGYGYT
11 TRBJ1-1 TRBV29-1 SVVWGMPTEAF
12 TRBJ1-2 TRBV4-1 ASSPPGINYGYT
14 TRBJ2-5 TRBV7-8 ASSFDPGLLQETQY
14 TRBJ2-6 TRBV5-5 ASSLEFGAGANVLT
10 TRBJ2-2 TRBV7-9 ARGVISGELF
13 TRBJ2-6 TRBV7-9 ATGTYDSGANVLT
10 TRBJ1-6 TRBV9 ASSSYNSPLH
13 TRBJ2-3 TRBV20-1 SAAGTSGRTDTQY
11 TRBJ2-1 TRBV2 ASSRDRDDEQF
11 TRBJ2-4 TRBV12-3/TRBV12-4 ASSFFPGDIQY
10 TRBJ2-1 TRBV6-2/TRBV6-3 ASKGGSYEQF